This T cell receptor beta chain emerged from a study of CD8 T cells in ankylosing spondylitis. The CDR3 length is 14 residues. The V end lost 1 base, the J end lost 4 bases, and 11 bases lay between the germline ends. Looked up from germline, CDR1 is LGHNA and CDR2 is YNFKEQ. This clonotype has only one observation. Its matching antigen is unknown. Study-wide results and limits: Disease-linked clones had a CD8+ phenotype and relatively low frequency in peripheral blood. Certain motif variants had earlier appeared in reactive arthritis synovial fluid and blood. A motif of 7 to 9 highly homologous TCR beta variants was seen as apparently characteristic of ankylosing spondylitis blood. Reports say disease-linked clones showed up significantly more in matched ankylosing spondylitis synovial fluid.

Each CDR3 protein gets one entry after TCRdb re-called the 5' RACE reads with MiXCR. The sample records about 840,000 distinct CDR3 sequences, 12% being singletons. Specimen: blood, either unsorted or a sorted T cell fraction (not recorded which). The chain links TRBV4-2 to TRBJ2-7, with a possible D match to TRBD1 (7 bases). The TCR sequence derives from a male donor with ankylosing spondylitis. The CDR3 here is CASSQAGGLYEQYF. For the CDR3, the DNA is TGTGCCAGCAGCCAAGCAGGGGGACTTTACGAGCAGTACTTC.